These 20 T cell receptor beta chains were all obtained from the same sample, sequenced in a study of blood T cell repertoires in COVID-19. Here immunoSEQ multiplex PCR was the method, and the copy in TCRdb shows in-frame clones only, minus some. The sample carries about 130,000 clones, more than 75% recorded once. Sequencing input: peripheral blood. The receptors here all came from a man aged 50 to 59 with active COVID-19.

The V call is TRBV4-1, the J call TRBJ2-7; the D is unclear. CDR1 MGHRA and CDR2 YSYEKL come from the germline V gene. The CDR3 loop spans 14 amino acids. V was trimmed by 0 bases and J by 3 bases, leaving 9 bases between them. CDR3 sequence (DNA): TGCGCCAGCAGCCAAGATCACTCCATCTACGAGCAGTACTTC. Translation gives CASSQDHSIYEQYF.

The chain couples TRBV2 to TRBJ1-1; 10 bases fit TRBD1. The CDR3 length is 16 residues. From germline, CDR1 is SNHLY and CDR2 FYNNEI. Losses at the gene ends were 8 bases for V and 4 bases for J; bases not matched to a gene: 13. CDR3 in amino acids: CASFRDRGMRGTEAFF. In DNA, the CDR3 is TGTGCCAGCTTCCGGGACAGGGGTATGCGGGGCACTGAAGCTTTCTTT. Filled out from reference TRBV2 and TRBJ1-1, the complete variable domain reads EPEVTQTPSHQVTQMGQEVILRCVPISNHLYFYWYRQILGQKVEFLVSFYNNEISEKSEIFDDQFSVERPDGSNFTLKIRSTKLEDSAMYFCASFRDRGMRGTEAFFGQGTRLTVV.

This clone was recorded once. This sequence joins TRBV5-6 and TRBJ2-5, with D possibly matching TRBD1 (6 bases). The germline gives CDR1 SGHDT, CDR2 YYEEEE. The V gene lost 4 bases and the J gene lost 4 bases, with 14 bases spanning the gap. CDR3 length: 14 residues. As DNA, the CDR3 is TGTGCCAGCAGCAGCCCTACAGGGCGAGAGACCCAGTACTTC. Its translation: CASSSPTGRETQYF.

The chain couples TRBV11-2 to TRBJ2-7, with 7 positions matching TRBD2. After removal of 7 bases from V and 3 bases from J, the junction contained 9 bases not matched to a gene. The germline V gene has CDR1 SGHAT and CDR2 FQNNGV. The CDR3 is 14 residues long. CDR3 nucleotides: TGTGCCAGCACCGCGTGGGGGAGGGACTACGAGCAGTACTTC. Translated, it gives CASTAWGRDYEQYF.

This clone was detected a few times. V is TRBV7-9 and J is TRBJ2-7, with TRBD2 matching over 10 bases. V was clipped by 5 bases and J by 4 bases; unmatched bases: 8. This CDR3 is built from 15 residues. Germline assignment: CDR1 SEHNR and CDR2 FQNEAQ (reference sequence). The CDR3 nucleotides are TGTGCCAGCAGCCTCAGCGGGGGGGCCCGGTACGAGCAGTACTTC. It yields the protein CASSLSGGARYEQYF.

V is TRBV18 and J is TRBJ2-1; 16 nucleotides agree with TRBD2. This CDR3 comprises 14 residues. Germline CDR1 reads KGHSH; CDR2 reads LQKENI. V shed 3 bases and J 13 bases; nucleotides not matched to a gene: 3. The CDR3 here is CASSPGTSGGAQFF. The CDR3 DNA sequence: TGTGCCAGCTCACCCGGGACTAGCGGGGGGGCACAGTTCTTC.

V is TRBV3-1 (or the pseudogene TRBV3-2) and J is TRBJ1-2, with 8 bases that match TRBD1. The V and J ends lost 3 bases and 6 bases, in that order; junction bases with no gene match: 3. This CDR3 spans 13 amino acids. CDR1 is LGHDT, CDR2 YNNKEL, per germline (reference sequence). CDR3 region: CASSHQGAHGYTF. CDR3 DNA sequence: TGTGCCAGCAGCCATCAGGGGGCGCATGGCTACACCTTC.

The chain recombines TRBV10-3 with TRBJ2-3; D possibly corresponds to TRBD2 (7 bases). The CDR3 is 15 amino acids. CDR1 is ENHRY and CDR2 is SYGVKD in the germline V gene. Trimming stripped 0 bases from V and 4 bases from J, with 11 bases between. For the CDR3, the DNA is TGTGCCATCAGTGAGTCGAGGGGGGGCTCAGATACGCAGTATTTT. Translating gives CAISESRGGSDTQYF.

The V call is TRBV15, the J call TRBJ2-2; unclear D gene. The CDR3 runs 14 residues. Germline V lookup: CDR1 LNHNV, CDR2 YYDKDF (reference sequence). V lost 3 bases, J lost 0 bases, and 5 bases lay in between. In DNA form, the CDR3 reads TGTGCCACCAGCAGGAGTCCGAACACCGGGGAGCTGTTTTTT. It translates to CATSRSPNTGELFF.

The rearrangement joins TRBV9 to TRBJ1-6; no clear D gene. The germline V gene has CDR1 SGDLS and CDR2 YYNGEE. The CDR3 extends over 13 amino acids. Trimming cost V 2 bases and J 6 bases, with 6 bases left between them. This CDR3 is CASSVGSNSPLHF. The CDR3, as DNA: TGTGCCAGCAGCGTGGGGAGTAATTCACCCCTCCACTTT.

The genes are TRBV2 and TRBJ1-3; 10 positions match TRBD1. Looked up from germline, CDR1 is SNHLY and CDR2 is FYNNEI. The CDR3 length is 15 residues. The trim removed 6 bases at V and 3 bases at J, leaving 5 bases unmatched. CDR3 nucleotide sequence: TGTGCCAGCAGCCCGACAGGGGGCCATGGAAACACCATATATTTT. This codes for CASSPTGGHGNTIYF.

The genes are TRBV27 and TRBJ1-4; TRBD1 matches 8 bases. V lost 5 bases and J lost 5; bases outside the gene matches: 13. The CDR3 covers 17 residues. CDR1 MNHEY and CDR2 SMNVEV come from the germline V gene (reference sequence). The CDR3 protein is CASSLGQGYGRNEKLFF. The CDR3, as DNA: TGTGCCAGCAGTCTCGGACAGGGCTACGGCCGGAATGAAAAACTGTTTTTT. The complete variable domain, with remaining parts taken from reference TRBV27 and TRBJ1-4, reads EAQVTQNPRYLITVTGKKLTVTCSQNMNHEYMSWYRQDPGLGLRQIYYSMNVEVTDKGDVPEGYKVSRKEKRNFPLILESPSPNQTSLYFCASSLGQGYGRNEKLFFGSGTQLSVL.

The chain is built from TRBV2 and TRBJ2-5, with TRBD1 identical over 7 bases. Per germline, CDR1 SNHLY and CDR2 FYNNEI. The CDR3 is 15 amino acids. V trimming: 7 bases; J trimming: 2 bases; junction bases outside the gene matches: 10. The CDR3 DNA reads TGTGCCAGCACCCCAGGGACAGCCCTACAAGAGACCCAGTACTTC. Protein product: CASTPGTALQETQYF.

The rearrangement joins TRBV19 to TRBJ2-7; D might be TRBD1 (6 bases). The CDR3 loop spans 16 amino acids. The ends were cut back, 2 bases at V and 0 bases at J, with 14 bases in the middle. Germline V lookup: CDR1 LNHDA, CDR2 SQIVND (reference sequence). The CDR3 is CASSIQAQGNSYEQYF. The CDR3 coding sequence is TGTGCCAGTAGTATACAGGCACAGGGAAACTCCTACGAGCAGTACTTC.

The CDR3, as DNA: TGCGCCAGCAGCCAAGAATCCTACGTTACGCAGTATTTT. Residues: CASSQESYVTQYF. The chain has TRBV4-1 and TRBJ2-3; D is uncertain. The germline gives CDR1 MGHRA, CDR2 YSYEKL. With 0 bases removed from V and 8 bases from J, the gap between germline ends came to 9 bases. The CDR3 totals 13 residues.

The V gene is TRBV30, the J gene TRBJ1-5; possible D gene TRBD1, 5 bases. Trimming removed 5 bases from V and 0 bases from J, with 8 bases in between. From germline, CDR1 is GTSNPN and CDR2 SVGIG (reference sequence). The CDR3 is 13 residues long. The CDR3 sequence: CAWGADSNQPQHF. CDR3 in DNA: TGTGCCTGGGGGGCGGATAGCAATCAGCCCCAGCATTTT.

The rearrangement uses TRBV9 and TRBJ2-1, with TRBD2 matching over 8 bases. Germline assignment: CDR1 SGDLS and CDR2 YYNGEE. The V and J ends lost 4 bases and 8 bases, in that order; junction bases with no gene match: 11. This CDR3 is built from 15 residues. This CDR3 is CASSFTGTRGDEQFF. The CDR3 coding sequence is TGTGCCAGCAGCTTCACCGGGACTAGAGGCGATGAGCAGTTCTTC.

V gene TRBV11-2 combines with J gene TRBJ1-3; no definite D call. The germline V gene has CDR1 SGHAT and CDR2 FQNNGV. Trimming removed 5 bases at V and 0 bases at J, with 8 bases between. The CDR3 is made up of 14 amino acids. The CDR3 protein is CASSRGNSGNTIYF. The CDR3 nucleotides are TGTGCCAGCAGCCGAGGGAACTCTGGAAACACCATATATTTT.

The chain combines TRBV7-9 with TRBJ2-1, with D hard to call. Trimming removed 5 bases from V and 7 bases from J, with 6 bases in between. The CDR3 loop spans 11 amino acids. From germline, CDR1 is SEHNR and CDR2 FQNEAQ (reference sequence). CDR3 coding DNA: TGTGCCAGCAGCGTCATGAATGAGCAGTTCTTC. Its translation: CASSVMNEQFF.

The table lists this clone with a few counts. The chain couples TRBV7-2 to TRBJ2-2; D may be TRBD2 (6 bases). CDR3 length: 14 residues. V was clipped by 4 bases and J by 4 bases, with 10 bases between them. The V gene's germline CDR1 is SGHTA and CDR2 FQGNSA. CDR3 DNA: TGTGCCAGCAGCTCGGGGCGGGGCACCGGGGAGCTGTTTTTT. It specifies CASSSGRGTGELFF. Complete variable domain (other parts from reference TRBV7-2 and TRBJ2-2): GAGVSQSPSNKVTEKGKDVELRCDPISGHTALYWYRQSLGQGLEFLIYFQGNSAPDKSGLPSDRFSAERTGGSVSTLTIQRTQQEDSAVYLCASSSGRGTGELFFGEGSRLTVL.